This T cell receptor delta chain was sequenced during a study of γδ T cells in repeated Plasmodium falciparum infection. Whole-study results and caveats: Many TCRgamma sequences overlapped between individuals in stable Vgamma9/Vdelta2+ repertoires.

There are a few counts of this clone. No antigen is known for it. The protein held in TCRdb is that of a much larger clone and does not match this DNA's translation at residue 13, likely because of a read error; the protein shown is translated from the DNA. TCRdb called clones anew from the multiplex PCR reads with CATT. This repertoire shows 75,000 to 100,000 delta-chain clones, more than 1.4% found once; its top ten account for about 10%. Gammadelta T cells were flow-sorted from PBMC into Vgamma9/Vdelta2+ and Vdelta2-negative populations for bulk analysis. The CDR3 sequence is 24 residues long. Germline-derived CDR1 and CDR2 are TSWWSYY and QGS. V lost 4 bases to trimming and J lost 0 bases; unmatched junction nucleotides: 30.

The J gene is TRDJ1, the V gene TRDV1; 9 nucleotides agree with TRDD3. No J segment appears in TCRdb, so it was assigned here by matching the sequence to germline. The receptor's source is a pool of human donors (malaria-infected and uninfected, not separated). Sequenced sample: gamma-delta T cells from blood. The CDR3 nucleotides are TGTGCTCTTGGGGGCCCGGCCCACGTCGGAGTAAACCGGGGATACGCGGGGTACACCGATAAACTCATCTTT. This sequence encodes CALGGPAHVGVNRGYAGYTDKLIF.